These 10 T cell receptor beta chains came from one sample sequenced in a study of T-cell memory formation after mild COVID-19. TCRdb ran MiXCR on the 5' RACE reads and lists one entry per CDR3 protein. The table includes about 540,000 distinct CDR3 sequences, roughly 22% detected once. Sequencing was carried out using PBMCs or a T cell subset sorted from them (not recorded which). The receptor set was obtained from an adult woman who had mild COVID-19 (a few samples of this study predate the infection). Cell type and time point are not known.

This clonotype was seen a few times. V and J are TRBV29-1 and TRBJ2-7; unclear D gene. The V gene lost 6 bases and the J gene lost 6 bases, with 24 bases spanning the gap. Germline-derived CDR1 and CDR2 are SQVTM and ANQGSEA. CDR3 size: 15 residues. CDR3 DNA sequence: TGCAGCGTACGGCCAAAGCTCCCCGGCGAGGCCGAGCAGTACTTC. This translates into CSVRPKLPGEAEQYF.

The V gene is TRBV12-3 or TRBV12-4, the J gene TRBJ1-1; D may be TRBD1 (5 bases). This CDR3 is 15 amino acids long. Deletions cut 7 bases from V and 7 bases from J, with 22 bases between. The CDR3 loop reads CASTTRAGGGGEAFF. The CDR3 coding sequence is TGTGCCAGCACTACTCGCGCCGGGGGAGGAGGTGAAGCTTTCTTT.

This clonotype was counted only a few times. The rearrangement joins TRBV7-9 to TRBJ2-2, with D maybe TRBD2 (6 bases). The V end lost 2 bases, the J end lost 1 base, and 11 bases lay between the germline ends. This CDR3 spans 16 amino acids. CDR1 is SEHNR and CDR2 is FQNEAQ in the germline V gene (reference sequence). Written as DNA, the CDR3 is TGTGCCAGCAGCTTATTAGGGGACTTGAACACCGGGGAGCTGTTTTTT. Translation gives CASSLLGDLNTGELFF.

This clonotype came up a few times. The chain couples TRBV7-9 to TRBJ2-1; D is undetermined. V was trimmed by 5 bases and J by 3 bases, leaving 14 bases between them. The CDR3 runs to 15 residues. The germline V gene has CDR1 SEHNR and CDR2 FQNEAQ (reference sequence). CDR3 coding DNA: TGTGCCAGCAGCGGAGCGTGGTTCCGCTACAATGAGCAGTTCTTC. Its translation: CASSGAWFRYNEQFF.

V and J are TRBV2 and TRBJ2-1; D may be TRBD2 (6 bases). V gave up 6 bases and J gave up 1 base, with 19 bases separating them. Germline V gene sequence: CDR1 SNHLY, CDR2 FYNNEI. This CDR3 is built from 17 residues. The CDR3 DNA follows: TGTGCCAGCAGCAACGGAGGGGTCAGGAGTTCCTACAATGAGCAGTTCTTC. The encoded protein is CASSNGGVRSSYNEQFF.

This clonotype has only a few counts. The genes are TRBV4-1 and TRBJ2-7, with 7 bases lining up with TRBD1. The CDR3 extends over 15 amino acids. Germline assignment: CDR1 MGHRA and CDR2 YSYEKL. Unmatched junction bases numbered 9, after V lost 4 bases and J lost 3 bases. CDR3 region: CASSLYPGQNYEQYF. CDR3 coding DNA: TGCGCCAGCAGCCTGTATCCGGGACAGAACTACGAGCAGTACTTC.

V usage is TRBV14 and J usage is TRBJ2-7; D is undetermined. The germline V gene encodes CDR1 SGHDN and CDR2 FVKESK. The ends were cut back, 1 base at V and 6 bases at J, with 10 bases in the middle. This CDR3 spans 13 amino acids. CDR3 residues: CASSQVFPVEQYF. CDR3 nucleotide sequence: TGTGCCAGCAGCCAAGTCTTTCCGGTCGAGCAGTACTTC.

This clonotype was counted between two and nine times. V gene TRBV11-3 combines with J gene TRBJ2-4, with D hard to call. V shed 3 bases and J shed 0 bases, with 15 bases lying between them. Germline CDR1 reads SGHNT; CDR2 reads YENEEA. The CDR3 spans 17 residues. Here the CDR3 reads CASSLQSPLGAKNIQYF. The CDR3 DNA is TGTGCCAGCAGCTTGCAGAGCCCGCTGGGAGCCAAAAACATTCAGTACTTC.

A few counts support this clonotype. For the CDR3, the DNA is TGTGCCAGCAGCCAACAGGGGTATGAGCAGTTCTTC. The encoded protein is CASSQQGYEQFF. The chain is built from TRBV7-2 and TRBJ2-1; 7 bases match TRBD1. There are 12 residues in the CDR3. Trimming at V came to 5 bases and at J to 8 bases, leaving 3 bases not matched to a gene. CDR1 is SGHTA and CDR2 is FQGNSA in the germline V gene.

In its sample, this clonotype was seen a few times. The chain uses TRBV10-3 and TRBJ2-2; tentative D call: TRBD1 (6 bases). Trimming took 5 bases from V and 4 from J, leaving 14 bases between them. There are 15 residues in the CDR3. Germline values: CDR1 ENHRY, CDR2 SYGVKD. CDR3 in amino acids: CAISPTDRGTGELFF. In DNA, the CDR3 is TGTGCCATCAGTCCAACGGACAGAGGCACCGGGGAGCTGTTTTTT.